This T cell receptor (beta chain) was sequenced for a study of T cell responses to AZD1222 COVID-19 vaccine. About this clone itself: Its antigen is still unknown.

Between the trimmed V and J ends, which lost 6 bases and 11 bases, there was a span of 21 bases. The CDR3 contains 14 residues. Germline CDR1 reads SGHVS; CDR2 reads FNYEAQ. Clones were read by immunoSEQ multiplex PCR, and TCRdb kept only the in-frame ones, dropping some. The data hold 82,000 or so clones, with approximately 91% observed a single time. Study-wide points: Sampled repertoires all dated from after the peak T cell response. Across the whole spike, CD4 TCRs peaked at regions 160-218 and 743-854.

This chain links TRBV7-6 with TRBJ2-3; possible D gene TRBD2, 5 bases. This material consisted of peripheral blood, taken on day 0 of AZD1222 vaccination. This sequence originates from an adult in good health. The CDR3 DNA reads TGTGCCAGCAGGGTAAATTCAAACGACTACTTGCAGTATTTT. This codes for CASRVNSNDYLQYF. Drawing the rest from reference TRBV7-6 and TRBJ2-3, the complete variable domain is GAGVSQSPRYKVTKRGQDVALRCDPISGHVSLYWYRQALGQGPEFLTYFNYEAQQDKSGLPNDRFSAERPEGSISTLTIQRTEQRDSAMYRCASRVNSNDYLQYFGPGTRLTVL.